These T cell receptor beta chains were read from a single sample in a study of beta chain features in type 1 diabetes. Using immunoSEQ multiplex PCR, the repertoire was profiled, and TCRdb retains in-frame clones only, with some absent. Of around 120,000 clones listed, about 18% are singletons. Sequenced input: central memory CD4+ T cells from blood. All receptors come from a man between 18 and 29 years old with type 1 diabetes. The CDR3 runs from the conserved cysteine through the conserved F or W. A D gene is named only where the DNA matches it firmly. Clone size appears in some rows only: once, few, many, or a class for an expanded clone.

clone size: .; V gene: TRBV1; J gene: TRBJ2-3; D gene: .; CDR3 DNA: TGCACCAGCAGCCAAGATCTAGCGGGAGGTCTCCTTACGGGAGGAGATACGCAGTATTTT; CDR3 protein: CTSSQDLAGGLLTGGDTQYF
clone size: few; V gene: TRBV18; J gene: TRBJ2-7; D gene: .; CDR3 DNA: TGTGCCAGCTCACCACCGGGGAGGGGGACGTTGGAGCAGTACTTC; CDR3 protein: CASSPPGRGTLEQYF
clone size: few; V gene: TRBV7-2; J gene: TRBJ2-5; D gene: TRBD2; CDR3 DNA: TGTGCCAGCAGCCCGCAATCCGGGGCGGGAGAAGAGACCCAGTACTTC; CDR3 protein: CASSPQSGAGEETQYF
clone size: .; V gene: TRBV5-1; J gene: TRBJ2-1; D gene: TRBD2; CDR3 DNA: TGCGCCAGCAGCTTGTACCCCGGGACTAGCGGGACCAATGAGCAGTTCTTC; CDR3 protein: CASSLYPGTSGTNEQFF
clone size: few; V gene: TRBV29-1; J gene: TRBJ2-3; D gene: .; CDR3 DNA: TGCAGCGCTACAAACACAGATACGCAGTATTTT; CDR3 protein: CSATNTDTQYF
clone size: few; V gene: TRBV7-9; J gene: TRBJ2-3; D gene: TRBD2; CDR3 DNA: TGTGCCAGCAGCCCACGGGAGGGCCAAGATACGCAGTATTTT; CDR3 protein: CASSPREGQDTQYF
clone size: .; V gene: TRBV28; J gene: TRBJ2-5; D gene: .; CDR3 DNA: TGTGCCAGCAGTCCACAGGGTCAAGAGACCCAGTACTTC; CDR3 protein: CASSPQGQETQYF
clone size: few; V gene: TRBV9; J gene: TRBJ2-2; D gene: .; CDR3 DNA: TGTGCCAGCAGCGTCCGGCAGGGCGGGGAGCTGTTTTTT; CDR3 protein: CASSVRQGGELFF
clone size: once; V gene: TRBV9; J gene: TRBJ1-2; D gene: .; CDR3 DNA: TGTGCCAGCAGCCCCAGAACGCAGGAAGGCTACACCTTC; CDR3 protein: CASSPRTQEGYTF
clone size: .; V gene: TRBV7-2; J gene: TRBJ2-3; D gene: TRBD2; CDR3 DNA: TGTGCCAGCAGCTTGAGGGCTAGCGGGAGAGGAGATACGCAGTATTTT; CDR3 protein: CASSLRASGRGDTQYF